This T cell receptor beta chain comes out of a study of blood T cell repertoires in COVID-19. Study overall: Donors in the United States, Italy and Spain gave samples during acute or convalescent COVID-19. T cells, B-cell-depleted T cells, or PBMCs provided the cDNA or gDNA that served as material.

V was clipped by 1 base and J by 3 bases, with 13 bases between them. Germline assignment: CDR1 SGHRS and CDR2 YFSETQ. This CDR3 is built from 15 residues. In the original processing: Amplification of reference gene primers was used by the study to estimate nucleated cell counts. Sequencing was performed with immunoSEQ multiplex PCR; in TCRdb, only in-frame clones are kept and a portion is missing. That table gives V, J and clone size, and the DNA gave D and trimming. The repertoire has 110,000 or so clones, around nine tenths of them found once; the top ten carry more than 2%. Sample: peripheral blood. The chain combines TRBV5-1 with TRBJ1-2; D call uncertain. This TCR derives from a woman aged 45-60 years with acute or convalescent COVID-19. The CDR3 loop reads CASSLIPALDYGYTF. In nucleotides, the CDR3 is TGCGCCAGCAGCTTGATACCGGCTCTAGACTATGGCTACACCTTC.